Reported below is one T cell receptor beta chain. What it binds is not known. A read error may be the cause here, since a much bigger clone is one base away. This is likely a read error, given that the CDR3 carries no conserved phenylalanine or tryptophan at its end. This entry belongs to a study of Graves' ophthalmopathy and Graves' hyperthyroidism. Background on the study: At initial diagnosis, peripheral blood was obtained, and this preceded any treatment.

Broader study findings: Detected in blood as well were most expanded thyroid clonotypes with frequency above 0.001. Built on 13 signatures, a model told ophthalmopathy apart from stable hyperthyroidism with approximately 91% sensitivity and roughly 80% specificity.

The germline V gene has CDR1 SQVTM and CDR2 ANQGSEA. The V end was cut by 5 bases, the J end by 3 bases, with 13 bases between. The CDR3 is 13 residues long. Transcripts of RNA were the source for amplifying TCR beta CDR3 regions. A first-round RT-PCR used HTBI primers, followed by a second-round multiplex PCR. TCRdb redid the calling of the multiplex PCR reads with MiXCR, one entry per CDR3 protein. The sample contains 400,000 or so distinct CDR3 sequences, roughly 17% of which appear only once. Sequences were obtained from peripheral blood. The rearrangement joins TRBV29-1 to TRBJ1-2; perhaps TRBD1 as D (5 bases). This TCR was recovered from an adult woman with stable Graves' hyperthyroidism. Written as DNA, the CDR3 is TGCAGCGTTCAAAGCAGGGAGGACTATGGCTACACCTTG. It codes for CSVQSREDYGYTL.